The rows below give T cell receptor beta chains drawn from one sample of a study of blood T cell repertoires in COVID-19. Only in-frame clones appear in the TCRdb table, and some are missing; sequencing was by immunoSEQ multiplex PCR. The data show more than 300,000 clones, around 92% seen once. Input material: peripheral blood. The origin of the receptors is a man in his late teens or twenties who had recovered from COVID-19. CDR3s include the opening cysteine and the closing phenylalanine or tryptophan. D genes are given only for firm matches. The size of a clone is reported for some rows only, either as once, few or many, or as a class for expanded clones.

clone_size d_call j_call v_call cdr3_aa cdr3_nt
. . TRBJ2-1 TRBV6-5 CASNSYNEQFF TGTGCCAGCAATTCTTACAATGAGCAGTTCTTC
. TRBD1 TRBJ2-7 TRBV7-3 CASSLESPGQGGEQYF TGTGCCAGCAGCTTAGAATCCCCGGGACAGGGAGGTGAGCAGTACTTC
. TRBD1 TRBJ1-1 TRBV27 CASSLGQVNTEAFF TGTGCCAGCAGTCTCGGACAGGTGAACACTGAAGCTTTCTTT
few . TRBJ2-1 TRBV5-1 CASSLGRNEQFF TGCGCCAGCAGCTTGGGTCGGAATGAGCAGTTCTTC
. TRBD2 TRBJ2-1 TRBV2 CASSEVQRGGYNEQFF TGTGCCAGCAGTGAAGTCCAGCGGGGGGGGTACAATGAGCAGTTCTTC
. TRBD1 TRBJ2-7 TRBV11-2 CASSLRDRELEEQYF TGTGCCAGCAGCTTACGGGACAGGGAGTTGGAAGAGCAGTACTTC
. . TRBJ2-2 TRBV27 CASSGGGHGELFF TGTGCCAGCAGTGGAGGGGGCCACGGGGAGCTGTTTTTT
. . TRBJ2-3 TRBV3-1/TRBV3-2 CASSQEEGRGTDTQYF TGTGCCAGCAGCCAAGAGGAAGGCAGGGGCACAGATACGCAGTATTTT
. TRBD1 TRBJ2-7 TRBV4-1 CASSQTPGTGSYYEQYF TGCGCCAGCAGCCAAACACCCGGGACAGGGTCATACTACGAGCAGTACTTC
. . TRBJ1-1 TRBV6-5 CASSYGQGMAEAFF TGTGCCAGCAGTTACGGGCAGGGGATGGCTGAAGCTTTCTTT
. TRBD1 TRBJ1-1 TRBV7-8 CASRPTGQGFTEAFF TGTGCCAGCAGACCGACGGGACAGGGTTTTACTGAAGCTTTCTTT
. TRBD1 TRBJ1-1 TRBV6-6 CASRHQTGVKAFF TGTGCCAGCAGGCACCAAACAGGGGTAAAAGCTTTCTTT
. TRBD2 TRBJ2-7 TRBV7-9 CASSYGEREVFSREQYF TGTGCCAGCAGCTACGGCGAGCGGGAGGTTTTTTCCCGCGAGCAGTACTTC
. . TRBJ2-7 TRBV7-8 CASSLGVARQAYEQYF TGTGCCAGCAGCTTAGGAGTCGCTCGGCAGGCCTACGAGCAGTACTTC
. TRBD1 TRBJ2-7 TRBV9 CASSVGTGFYEQYF TGTGCCAGCAGCGTAGGGACAGGGTTCTACGAGCAGTACTTC
. . TRBJ2-1 TRBV7-3 CASSLSGQGSYNEQFF TGTGCCAGCAGCTTAAGTGGGCAGGGGTCCTACAATGAGCAGTTCTTC
. . TRBJ2-1 TRBV5-1 CASSLAGLTSSHEQFF TGCGCCAGCAGCTTGGCCGGTCTGACTAGTTCGCATGAGCAGTTCTTC
. . TRBJ2-3 TRBV7-9 CASSRKGPDTQYF TGTGCCAGCAGCCGGAAGGGGCCAGATACGCAGTATTTT
. TRBD1 TRBJ1-1 TRBV5-1 CASSIGQGKAFF TGCGCCAGCAGCATCGGACAGGGGAAAGCTTTCTTT
. TRBD2 TRBJ2-5 TRBV5-1 CASSSGGQETQYF TGCGCCAGCAGCTCGGGGGGCCAAGAGACCCAGTACTTC
. . TRBJ2-7 TRBV2 CASREHGFSYEQYF TGTGCCAGCAGGGAACACGGGTTCTCCTACGAGCAGTACTTC
. . TRBJ2-7 TRBV9 CASSAGFHEQYF TGTGCCAGCAGCGCCGGGTTTCACGAGCAGTACTTC